One T cell receptor (beta chain) is described in this entry. Its antigen remains unknown. This record belongs to a study of human T cells and chemical hapten exposure. Trimming removed 4 bases from V and 2 bases from J; junction bases left unmatched: 5. CDR1 is SGHRS and CDR2 is YFSETQ in the germline V gene. CDR3 length equals 14 residues. Whole-study findings and limits: Donors' alopecia may make their immune response differ from healthy people's. Patch test score rose with PT1 expanded TCRs, significant at 8, 16, 32, not 4.

Noted time point: patch test 3, about 24 weeks after DPC sensitization. Treatment here: therapeutic diphenylcyclopropenone sensitization with weekly scalp DPC. Each CDR3 protein gets one entry after TCRdb re-called the RACE reads with MiXCR. The sample lists approximately 160,000 distinct CDR3 sequences; approximately 30% were seen once. The J gene is TRBJ1-2, the V gene TRBV5-1, with TRBD1 matching over 7 bases. This clonotype was obtained from a woman aged 18 to 35 with alopecia areata. Some clones in this sample may be carry-over from other donors' samples. The sequencing used whole blood, collected in connection with sensitization to the hapten diphenylcyclopropenone (DPC). This CDR3 is CASSPTGLNYGYTF. CDR3 bases: TGCGCCAGCAGCCCGACAGGGTTGAACTATGGCTACACCTTC.